This is a list of T cell receptor beta chains from one sample in a study of blood T cells in healthy people across ages. TCRdb itself ran the 5' RACE reads through MiXCR, one entry per CDR3 protein. The sample has approximately 810,000 distinct CDR3 sequences; less than 35% are singletons. Sequenced: blood. All receptors derive from a woman of 80 years or more in good health. Each CDR3 is given with its conserved first and last residue. The D gene is left open where the match is weak. Part of the rows lack a size; the others show once, few, many or a class for expanded clones.

clone_size,v_call,d_call,cdr3_length,j_call,cdr3_nt,cdr3_aa
many,TRBV7-9,TRBD1,15,TRBJ1-2,TGTGCCAGCAGCTTAGGGGACAGGGAGGGTCGCGGCTACACCTTC,CASSLGDREGRGYTF
.,TRBV10-3,.,13,TRBJ1-2,TGTGCCATCAGTGAGTCGTCAGACTATGGCTACACCTTC,CAISESSDYGYTF
few,TRBV3-1,.,14,TRBJ1-4,TGTGCCAGCAGCCAAGCTAGGAGGAATGAAAAACTGTTTTTT,CASSQARRNEKLFF
few,TRBV7-2,TRBD1,14,TRBJ1-1,TGTGCCAGCAGCATAGGGACAGGAAGCACTGAAGCTTTCTTT,CASSIGTGSTEAFF
many,TRBV20-1,.,13,TRBJ1-1,TGCAGTGCTAGAGATGGCAGGGTCACTGAAGCTTTCTTT,CSARDGRVTEAFF
few,TRBV6-2/TRBV6-3,.,16,TRBJ1-1,TGTGCCAGCAACGAAAGAGGAGTCCACCAGAACACTGAAGCTTTCTTT,CASNERGVHQNTEAFF
many,TRBV3-1,.,14,TRBJ2-5,TGTGCCAGCAGCCAAGATTACCTCAAAGAGACCCAGTACTTC,CASSQDYLKETQYF
many,TRBV20-1,.,13,TRBJ2-3,TGCAGTGCTAGGGAGACCTTCACAGATACGCAGTATTTT,CSARETFTDTQYF
many,TRBV29-1,.,13,TRBJ2-7,TGCAGCGTATCTAGGGGTCCCCTCTACGAGCAGTACTTC,CSVSRGPLYEQYF
few,TRBV27,.,12,TRBJ1-4,TGTGCCAGCAGTTCGGGAGGGGGGAACCTGTTTTTT,CASSSGGGNLFF
many,TRBV7-2,.,14,TRBJ2-7,TGTGCCAGCAGCTTATTCGGGGCAACCTACGAGCAGTACTTC,CASSLFGATYEQYF
.,TRBV4-2,TRBD1,15,TRBJ2-2,TGTGCCAGCAGCCAGGGGACAGACCTCGCCGGGGAGCTGTTTTTT,CASSQGTDLAGELFF
.,TRBV5-1,TRBD1,16,TRBJ2-3,TGCGCCAGCAGCTTGGCCGGACAGGGGGCGGGAGATACGCAGTATTTT,CASSLAGQGAGDTQYF